These T cell receptor beta chains were read from a single sample in a study of blood T cell repertoires in COVID-19. Repertoires were generated with immunoSEQ multiplex PCR, while TCRdb's copy carries only in-frame clones and drops some. The profile shows around 220,000 clones, around 80% of them singletons. Sequencing used PBMCs or T cells enriched from blood (not recorded which). These receptor sequences come from a woman in her forties with acute COVID-19. The CDR3 runs from the conserved cysteine through the conserved F or W. Fields, in order: V gene, CDR3 protein.

TRBV7-3 | CASSTNRDRFTEQFF
TRBV11-2 | CASSLSGAGNTEAFF
TRBV2 | CASRYRDGYTF
TRBV25-1 | CASIEPLGGEAFF
TRBV7-2 | CASSPLREQFF
TRBV7-9 | CASSLAQGLYEQYF
TRBV11-3 | CASSARTSGYTGELFF
TRBV7-7 | CASSFRPDREYTIYF
TRBV19 | CASSMGLLRGTQYF
TRBV6-1 | CASSDFSGSYNEQFF
TRBV5-4 | CASRLSGTGGYGYTF
TRBV15 | CATSSGQGAPEAFF
TRBV24-1 | CATSDRVRAFF
TRBV28 | CASSLFTGNNQPQHF
TRBV19 | CATRGGGTDTQYF
TRBV5-3 | CARSFTGGGPNTGELFF
TRBV19 | CASSRPGGGRGNQPQHF
TRBV5-1 | CASRISDSSYEQYF
TRBV28 | CASNAGTGKQPQHF
TRBV5-1 | CASSLGEREQETQYF
TRBV7-9 | CASSSIWEGNSPLHF
TRBV7-2 | CASSLGTGGLNTEAFF
TRBV6-4 | CASQAKDTTEAFF
TRBV28 | CASSRRQGAYEKLFF
TRBV2 | CAAGQGRGQPQHF
TRBV12-3/TRBV12-4 | CASSRGGGYTF
TRBV28 | CASRTSGSPEQYF
TRBV19 | CASTLGQGQKYGYTF
TRBV7-2 | CASSLKSQGNGYTF